A single sample is the source of the 9 T cell receptor beta chains below, sequenced in a study of T-cell memory formation after mild COVID-19. Each CDR3 protein is one row after TCRdb ran MiXCR on the 5' RACE reads. The sample holds around 33,000 distinct CDR3 sequences, 21% seen once. Specimen: PBMCs or a T cell subset sorted from them (not recorded which). The receptors derive from an adult who had mild COVID-19 (a few samples of this study predate the infection). Cell type and time point are not known.

Many counts were recorded for this clonotype. Here the CDR3 reads CASSSDPRQPQHF. Here the CDR3 DNA reads TGTGCCAGCAGCTCCGACCCGCGGCAGCCCCAGCATTTT. The V and J genes are TRBV9 and TRBJ1-5, with no clear D. The germline gives CDR1 SGDLS, CDR2 YYNGEE. The CDR3 has 13 residues. V lost 4 bases, J lost 7 bases, and 12 bases lay in between.

This chain uses TRBV5-1 with TRBJ1-4; D unclear. Trimming left V 7 bases short and J 1 base short, with 11 bases between. Germline values: CDR1 SGHRS, CDR2 YFSETQ. The CDR3 has 14 residues. The CDR3 is CASSHLGTNEKLFF. In DNA, the CDR3 is TGCGCCAGCTCCCATCTTGGAACTAATGAAAAACTGTTTTTT.

This clonotype occurred many times. The chain employs TRBV12-3 or TRBV12-4 and TRBJ2-2, with unresolved D. The CDR3 totals 13 residues. Trimming took 7 bases from V and 5 from J, leaving 11 bases between them. The CDR3 DNA sequence: TGTGCCAGCAAACCCCTAGGAACCGGGGAGCTGTTTTTT. Amino acid sequence: CASKPLGTGELFF.

A few counts support this clonotype. J is TRBJ1-6 and V is TRBV24-1, with 8 nucleotides matching TRBD1. V was pared by 2 bases and J by 7 bases, with 6 bases of the junction left unmatched. The CDR3 contains 16 residues. CDR1 is KGHDR, CDR2 SFDVKD, per germline. The CDR3 loop reads CATSDSGQGANSPLHF. The CDR3 DNA reads as TGTGCCACCAGTGATTCAGGGCAGGGGGCGAATTCACCCCTCCACTTT.

This clonotype was seen more than once but under ten times. The chain links TRBV14 to TRBJ2-2, with a possible D match to TRBD2 (5 bases). This CDR3 region has 16 residues. Germline CDR1 and CDR2: SGHDN and FVKESK. Between the trimmed V and J ends, which lost 4 bases and 4 bases, there was a span of 16 bases. The CDR3 coding sequence is TGTGCCAGCAGCCCGAGGGTCCCCGTGGGCACCGGGGAGCTGTTTTTT. This encodes CASSPRVPVGTGELFF.

This clonotype appeared many times. The chain uses TRBV12-3 or TRBV12-4 and TRBJ2-3, with D perhaps given as TRBD1 or TRBD2 (5 bases each). The germline V and J ends were trimmed by 6 bases and 3 bases, with 19 bases remaining between them. The CDR3 totals 16 residues. CDR3 protein: CASRVGLTGRTDTQYF. The CDR3 DNA reads TGTGCCAGCAGAGTGGGCCTCACGGGGCGGACAGATACGCAGTATTTT.

This chain links TRBV12-3 or TRBV12-4 with TRBJ1-2; D remains unclear. The CDR3 extends over 14 amino acids. V shed 4 bases and J shed 0 bases, with 9 bases lying between them. CDR3 region: CASSSGLPNYGYTF. The DNA of the CDR3 is TGTGCCAGCAGTTCGGGCCTACCTAACTATGGCTACACCTTC.

Ten or more counts support this clonotype. This CDR3 reads CASSSRTPGPGQYNSYEQYF. The CDR3 DNA is TGTGCCAGCAGCTCGAGAACCCCAGGCCCAGGACAGTACAACTCCTACGAGCAGTACTTC. The chain joins TRBV7-9 to TRBJ2-7, with D maybe TRBD1 (6 bases). The CDR3 is 20 amino acids. Germline V gives CDR1 SEHNR, CDR2 FQNEAQ (reference sequence). V was trimmed by 4 bases and J by 0 bases, leaving 28 bases between them.

The chain employs TRBV29-1 and TRBJ2-1, with D tentatively TRBD1 or TRBD2 (5 bases each). The CDR3 is made up of 18 amino acids. The germline V gene has CDR1 SQVTM and CDR2 ANQGSEA. Trimming took off 4 bases at V and 2 bases at J, with 24 bases between the two ends. CDR3 in amino acids: CSVVLVEGRSVTYNEQFF. CDR3 DNA: TGCAGCGTTGTATTGGTTGAGGGGCGTTCCGTTACCTACAATGAGCAGTTCTTC.